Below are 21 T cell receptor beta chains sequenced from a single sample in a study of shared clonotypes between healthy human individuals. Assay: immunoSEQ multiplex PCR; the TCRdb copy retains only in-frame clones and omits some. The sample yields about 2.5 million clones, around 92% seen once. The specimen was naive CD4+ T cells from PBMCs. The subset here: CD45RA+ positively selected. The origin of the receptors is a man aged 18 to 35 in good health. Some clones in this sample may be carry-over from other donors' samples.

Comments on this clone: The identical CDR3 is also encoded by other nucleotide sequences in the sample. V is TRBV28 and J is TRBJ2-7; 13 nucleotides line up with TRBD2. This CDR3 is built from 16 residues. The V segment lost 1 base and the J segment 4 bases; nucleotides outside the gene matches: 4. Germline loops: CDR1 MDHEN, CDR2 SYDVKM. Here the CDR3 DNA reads TGTGCCAGCAGTTTATCGGGACTAGCGGGATCATACGAGCAGTACTTC. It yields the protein CASSLSGLAGSYEQYF.

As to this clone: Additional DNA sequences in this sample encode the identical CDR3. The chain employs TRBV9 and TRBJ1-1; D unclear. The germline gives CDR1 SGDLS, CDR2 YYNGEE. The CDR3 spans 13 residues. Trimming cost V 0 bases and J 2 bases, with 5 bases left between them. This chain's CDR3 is CASSVVPNTEAFF. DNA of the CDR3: TGTGCCAGCAGCGTAGTCCCCAACACTGAAGCTTTCTTT.

The CDR3 DNA is TGTGCCAACCCAAACGGACTAGCTCACAATGAGCAGTTCTTC. Its protein product is CANPNGLAHNEQFF. The chain recombines TRBV7-3 with TRBJ2-1, with 8 bases matching TRBD2. This CDR3 has 14 amino acids. CDR1 and CDR2 (germline): SGHTA, FQGTGA. With V trimmed by 10 bases and J by 5 bases, 10 bases remained unmatched.

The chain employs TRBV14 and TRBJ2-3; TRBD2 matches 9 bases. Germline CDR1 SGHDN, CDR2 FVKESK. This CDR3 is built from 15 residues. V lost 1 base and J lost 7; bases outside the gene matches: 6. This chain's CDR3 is CASSQGLAGPNTQYF. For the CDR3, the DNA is TGTGCCAGCAGCCAAGGGCTAGCGGGGCCGAATACGCAGTATTTT.

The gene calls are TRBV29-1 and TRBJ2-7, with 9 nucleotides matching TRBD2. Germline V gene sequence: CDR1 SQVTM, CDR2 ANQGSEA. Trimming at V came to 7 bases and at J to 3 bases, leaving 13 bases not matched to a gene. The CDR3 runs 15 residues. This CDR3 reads CSARTRGTSIYEQYF. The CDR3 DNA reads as TGCAGCGCTCGCACTAGGGGGACTAGCATCTACGAGCAGTACTTC.

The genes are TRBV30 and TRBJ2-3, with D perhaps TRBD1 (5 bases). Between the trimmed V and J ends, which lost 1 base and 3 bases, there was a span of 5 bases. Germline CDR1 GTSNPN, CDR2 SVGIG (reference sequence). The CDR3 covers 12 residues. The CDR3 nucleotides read TGTGCCTGGAGTGCAGGGACAGATACGCAGTATTTT. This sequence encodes CAWSAGTDTQYF. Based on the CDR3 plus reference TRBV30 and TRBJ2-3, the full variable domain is SQTIHQWPATLVQPVGSPLSLECTVEGTSNPNLYWYRQAAGRGLQLLFYSVGIGQISSEVPQNLSASRPQDRQFILSSKKLLLSDSGFYLCAWSAGTDTQYFGPGTRLTVL.

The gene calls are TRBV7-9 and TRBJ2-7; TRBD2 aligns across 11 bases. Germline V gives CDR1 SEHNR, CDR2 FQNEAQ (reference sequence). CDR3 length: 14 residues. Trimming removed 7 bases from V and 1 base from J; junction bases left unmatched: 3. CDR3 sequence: CASKLAGESYEQYF. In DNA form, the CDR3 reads TGTGCCAGCAAACTAGCGGGAGAGTCCTACGAGCAGTACTTC.

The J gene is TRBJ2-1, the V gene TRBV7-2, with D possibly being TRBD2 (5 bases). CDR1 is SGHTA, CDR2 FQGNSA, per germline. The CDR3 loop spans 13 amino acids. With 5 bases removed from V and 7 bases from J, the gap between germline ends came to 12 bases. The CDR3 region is CASSEDGRNEQFF. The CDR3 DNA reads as TGTGCCAGCAGCGAGGATGGGAGAAATGAGCAGTTCTTC.

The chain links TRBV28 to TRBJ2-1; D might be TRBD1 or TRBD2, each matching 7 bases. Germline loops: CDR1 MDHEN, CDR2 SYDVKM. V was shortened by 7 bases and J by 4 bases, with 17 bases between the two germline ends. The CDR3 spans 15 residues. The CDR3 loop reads CASIQGGVTYNEQFF. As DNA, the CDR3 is TGTGCCAGCATCCAGGGGGGGGTCACATACAATGAGCAGTTCTTC.

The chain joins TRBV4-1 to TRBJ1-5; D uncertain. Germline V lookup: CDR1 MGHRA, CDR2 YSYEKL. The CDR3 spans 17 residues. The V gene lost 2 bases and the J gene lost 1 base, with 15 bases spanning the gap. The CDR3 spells CASSQFGGMVSNQPQHF. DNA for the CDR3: TGCGCCAGCAGCCAATTTGGAGGTATGGTAAGCAATCAGCCCCAGCATTTT.

DNA of the CDR3: TGTGCCAGCTGGAGGGGGCCGAACACCGGGGAGCTGTTTTTT. It translates to CASWRGPNTGELFF. The rearrangement links TRBV6-5 to TRBJ2-2; tentative D call: TRBD1 (7 bases). Germline V gene lookup returns CDR1 MNHEY and CDR2 SVGAGI. This CDR3 contains 14 residues. Trimming removed 8 bases at V and 0 bases at J, with 10 bases between.

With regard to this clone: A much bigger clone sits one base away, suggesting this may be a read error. CDR3 in amino acids: CASSRLAGDYNEQFF. The CDR3 coding sequence is TGTGCCAGCAGCAGACTAGCGGGAGACTACAATGAGCAGTTCTTC. The rearrangement joins TRBV2 to TRBJ2-1, with 12 bases matching TRBD2. J gave up 3 bases and V 6 bases, and 3 bases lay outside the gene matches. Germline values: CDR1 SNHLY, CDR2 FYNNEI. The CDR3 has 15 amino acids.

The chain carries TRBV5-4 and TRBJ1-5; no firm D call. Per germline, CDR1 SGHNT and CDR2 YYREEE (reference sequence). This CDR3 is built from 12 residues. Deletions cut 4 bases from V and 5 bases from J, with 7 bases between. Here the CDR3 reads CASSMDDQPQHF. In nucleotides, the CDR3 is TGTGCCAGCAGCATGGACGATCAGCCCCAGCATTTT.

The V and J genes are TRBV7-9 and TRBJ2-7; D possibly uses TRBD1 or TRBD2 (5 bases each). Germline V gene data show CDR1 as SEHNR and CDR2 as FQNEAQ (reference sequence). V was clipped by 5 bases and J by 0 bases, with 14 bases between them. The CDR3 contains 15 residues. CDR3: CASSPYGAISYEQYF. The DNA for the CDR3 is TGTGCCAGCAGCCCCTACGGGGCCATCTCCTACGAGCAGTACTTC.

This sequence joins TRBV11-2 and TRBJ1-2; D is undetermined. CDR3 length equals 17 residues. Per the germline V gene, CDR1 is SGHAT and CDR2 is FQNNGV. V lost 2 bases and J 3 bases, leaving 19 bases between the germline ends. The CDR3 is CASSLLRGGRLDYGYTF. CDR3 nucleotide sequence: TGTGCCAGCAGCTTACTCCGGGGTGGCAGGCTGGACTATGGCTACACCTTC.

CDR3 region: CASRRPMGTGREQYF. DNA of the CDR3: TGTGCCAGCAGACGACCCATGGGGACGGGGCGGGAGCAGTACTTC. The genes are TRBV11-2 and TRBJ2-7; the D gene could be TRBD1 or TRBD2 (5 bases each). The V gene lost 6 bases and the J gene lost 7 bases, with 22 bases spanning the gap. The CDR3 length is 15 residues. CDR1 is SGHAT, CDR2 FQNNGV, per germline.

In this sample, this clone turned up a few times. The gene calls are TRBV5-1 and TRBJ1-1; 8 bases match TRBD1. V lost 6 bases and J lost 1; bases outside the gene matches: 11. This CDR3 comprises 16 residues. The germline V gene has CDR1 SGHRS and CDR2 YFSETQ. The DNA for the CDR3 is TGCGCCAGCAATATGGGCAGGGGGCCATCGAACACTGAAGCTTTCTTT. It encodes CASNMGRGPSNTEAFF.

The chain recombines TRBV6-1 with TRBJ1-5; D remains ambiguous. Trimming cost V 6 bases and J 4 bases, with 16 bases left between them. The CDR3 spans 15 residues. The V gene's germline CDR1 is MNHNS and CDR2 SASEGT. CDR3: CASRREGGANQPQHF. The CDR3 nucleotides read TGTGCCAGCAGACGGGAGGGAGGCGCAAATCAGCCCCAGCATTTT.

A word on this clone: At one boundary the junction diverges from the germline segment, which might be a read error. DNA of the CDR3: TGTGCCAGCAGCCTAGACGGGGAAGAGACCCAGTACTTC. Amino acid sequence: CASSLDGEETQYF. The J gene is TRBJ2-5, the V gene TRBV11-2, with D possibly TRBD2 on 5 matching bases. From germline, CDR1 is SGHAT and CDR2 FQNNGV. This CDR3 comprises 13 residues.

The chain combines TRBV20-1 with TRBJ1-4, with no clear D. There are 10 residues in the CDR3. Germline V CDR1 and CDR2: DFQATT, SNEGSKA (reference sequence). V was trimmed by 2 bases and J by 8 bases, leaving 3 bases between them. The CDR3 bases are TGCAGTGCTAGATCCGAAAAACTGTTTTTT. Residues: CSARSEKLFF.

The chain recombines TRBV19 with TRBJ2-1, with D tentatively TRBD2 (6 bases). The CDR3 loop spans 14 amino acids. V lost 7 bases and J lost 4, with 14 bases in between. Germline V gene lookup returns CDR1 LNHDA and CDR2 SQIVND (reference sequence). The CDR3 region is CASTSTRRYNEQFF. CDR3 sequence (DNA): TGTGCCAGTACCTCGACTAGGAGGTACAATGAGCAGTTCTTC.